This TCR beta chain appears in the sequencing data of a study of beta chain features in type 1 diabetes. Study observations and caveats: Shorter templates might be favored by PCR, and equally so in patients and in controls.

This clone has more than one count but fewer than ten. Its antigen is as yet unknown. The CDR3 has 14 residues. Between the trimmed V and J ends, which lost 3 bases and 3 bases, there was a span of 12 bases. Germline V gives CDR1 GTSNPN, CDR2 SVGIG (reference sequence). Expressed TCRB transcripts got sequenced, as all isolated RNA was reverse transcribed. TCRdb keeps only in-frame clones here, not all; method: immunoSEQ multiplex PCR. The profile shows 350,000 to 400,000 clones, about 15% of them singletons. This clonotype was sampled from a woman aged 18 to 35 in good health. Sequences were obtained from naive CD4+ T cells from blood. J is TRBJ2-1 and V is TRBV30, with D tentatively TRBD2 (6 bases). The CDR3 protein is CAWRVARDYNEQFF. CDR3 nucleotide sequence: TGTGCCTGGAGGGTTGCGCGGGACTACAATGAGCAGTTCTTC.